In its sample, the clone carrying this T cell receptor beta chain was seen once. Its specificity is unknown. Using immunoSEQ multiplex PCR, the repertoire was profiled, and TCRdb retains in-frame clones only, with some absent. The sample carries 950,000 to 1,100,000 clones, approximately 68% recorded once. These data originate in a study of shared clonotypes between healthy human individuals. General study results and limits: All-four-donor shared clonotypes had higher generation probabilities than non-shared clonotypes did.

The CDR3 totals 14 residues. V lost 7 bases, J lost 6 bases, and 18 bases lay in between. Germline V gene lookup returns CDR1 MNHNY and CDR2 SVGAGI (reference sequence). Sequencing used memory CD4+ T cells sorted from blood. Subset defined: CD45RA-negative fraction. This chain connects TRBV6-6 to TRBJ1-2; possible D gene TRBD1, 6 bases. This clonotype was obtained from a man younger than 35 in good health. The CDR3 spells CASTYIDRSNGYTF. The CDR3 DNA reads as TGTGCCAGCACCTACATCGACAGGAGTAATGGCTACACCTTC.